What follows are 32 T cell receptor beta chains derived from one specimen sequenced in a study of blood T cells in healthy people across ages (dated by TCRdb to between 2014 and 2016). The library was made by 5' RACE. TCRdb lists the instrument as Illumina HiSeq 2500. A second PCR of about 6 to 12 cycles was run with a J-beta primer mix and a sample-barcoded 5' primer. TCRdb itself trimmed the public reads at Q25 with fastp, ran MiXCR and retained productive beta chains. Each entry is one CDR3 protein sequence, shown with its most common DNA and genes. The sample table records fewer than 950,000 distinct CDR3 sequences; around half of these occur just once. The top ten hold approximately 40% of the sample. The source material was blood. These receptors all come from a man older than 75 in good health.

In regard to this clonotype: With a much larger clone just one base away, this may be a read error. The gene calls are TRBV29-1 and TRBJ2-7; D may be TRBD2 (6 bases). The end of the DNA fits TRBJ2-5 better, so the J call may be wrong. The CDR3 has 12 amino acids. In germline, CDR1 is SQVTM, CDR2 ANQGSEA. CDR3 residues: CSVARGKETQYF. In nucleotides, the CDR3 is TGCAGCGTTGCCCGCGGGAAAGAGACCCAGTACTTC.

The chain is built from TRBV3-1 and TRBJ1-5, with D uncertain. The CDR3 covers 15 residues. CDR1 and CDR2 (germline): LGHDT, YNNKEL (reference sequence). The ends were cut back, 3 bases at V and 2 bases at J, with 11 bases in the middle. CDR3 sequence (DNA): TGTGCCAGCAGCCAGAACCCCCGTGGCAATCAGCCCCAGCATTTT. Its protein product is CASSQNPRGNQPQHF.

Only a few counts were recorded for this clonotype. The chain couples TRBV5-1 to TRBJ2-7; D possibly corresponds to TRBD1 (6 bases). Germline lookup yields CDR1 SGHRS and CDR2 YFSETQ. V lost 4 bases to trimming and J lost 1 base, with 9 bases between them. There are 13 residues in the CDR3. CDR3 loop: CASSNQGSYEQYF. In DNA, the CDR3 is TGCGCCAGCAGCAACCAGGGGTCCTACGAGCAGTACTTC. Filled out from reference TRBV5-1 and TRBJ2-7, the complete variable domain reads KAGVTQTPRYLIKTRGQQVTLSCSPISGHRSVSWYQQTPGQGLQFLFEYFSETQRNKGNFPGRFSGRQFSNSRSEMNVSTLELGDSALYLCASSNQGSYEQYFGPGTRLTVT.

The chain employs TRBV4-1 and TRBJ2-5; D may match TRBD1 or TRBD2 (5 bases each). The CDR3 sequence is 13 residues long. Germline CDR1 is MGHRA and CDR2 is YSYEKL. V was pared by 1 base and J by 5 bases, with 8 bases between. In nucleotides, the CDR3 is TGCGCCAGCAGCCAAGTGGGGACGGAGACCCAGTACTTC. It is translated as CASSQVGTETQYF.

The chain links TRBV6-1 to TRBJ1-4; no reliable D call. Trimming pared 0 bases from V and 7 bases from J, leaving 12 bases between. CDR3 length: 15 residues. Germline values: CDR1 MNHNS, CDR2 SASEGT. The CDR3 sequence is CASSEALTSGEKLFF. The CDR3 DNA reads TGTGCCAGCAGTGAAGCGCTCACATCAGGTGAAAAACTGTTTTTT.

This sequence joins TRBV18 and TRBJ2-3; 11 bases are shared with TRBD1. This CDR3 comprises 18 residues. Unmatched junction bases numbered 22, after V lost 3 bases and J lost 14 bases. The germline CDR1 and CDR2 sequences are KGHSH and LQKENI. CDR3 loop: CASSPSPGQGARHRYAYF. DNA for the CDR3: TGTGCCAGCTCACCGTCCCCTGGACAGGGGGCACGGCACAGATACGCGTATTTT.

This clonotype was seen a few times. The V and J genes are TRBV5-1 and TRBJ1-4; TRBD1 might be the D (6 bases). V shed 1 base and J shed 6 bases, with 13 bases lying between them. The CDR3 sequence is 15 residues long. Germline V CDR1 and CDR2: SGHRS, YFSETQ. The CDR3, as DNA: TGCGCCAGCAGCTTGCTTCCAGGGGCGGATGAAAAACTGTTTTTT. The encoded protein is CASSLLPGADEKLFF.

This clonotype was seen more than once but under ten times. This chain connects TRBV29-1 to TRBJ1-2; 7 bases match TRBD1. Germline V lookup: CDR1 SQVTM, CDR2 ANQGSEA. The CDR3 runs to 14 residues. V was clipped by 4 bases and J by 5 bases; unmatched bases: 10. CDR3 region: CSVGGRGRWYGYTF. The CDR3 bases are TGCAGCGTTGGAGGGAGGGGGCGTTGGTATGGCTACACCTTC.

The V and J genes are TRBV6-1 and TRBJ2-7; 8 bases fit TRBD1. V lost 8 bases, J lost 4 bases, and 13 bases stayed unmatched. The CDR3 is 15 amino acids. Germline assignment: CDR1 MNHNS and CDR2 SASEGT. The CDR3 DNA is TGTGCCAGCGGGTTGGGAACAGGGGGACTTTACGAGCAGTACTTC. Its protein is CASGLGTGGLYEQYF.

In this sample, this clonotype turned up a few times. This sequence joins TRBV5-1 and TRBJ1-1; D is perhaps TRBD1 (5 bases). The germline V gene encodes CDR1 SGHRS and CDR2 YFSETQ. Trimming pared 0 bases from V and 5 bases from J, leaving 14 bases between. CDR3 size: 15 residues. The CDR3 loop is CASSLDGQGGTEAFF. CDR3 DNA: TGCGCCAGCAGCTTGGACGGCCAGGGAGGGACTGAAGCTTTCTTT.

The chain employs TRBV2 and TRBJ1-5; D might be TRBD1 (6 bases). Germline V gene lookup returns CDR1 SNHLY and CDR2 FYNNEI. Between the trimmed V and J ends, which lost 5 bases and 0 bases, there was a span of 8 bases. CDR3 size: 14 residues. CDR3: CASSTGLSNQPQHF. CDR3 sequence (DNA): TGTGCCAGCAGTACAGGGCTTAGCAATCAGCCCCAGCATTTT.

The chain carries TRBV3-1 and TRBJ1-1, with D possibly being TRBD1 (5 bases). Trimming took off 8 bases at V and 8 bases at J, with 12 bases between the two ends. Germline CDR1 and CDR2: LGHDT and YNNKEL (reference sequence). The CDR3 length is 11 residues. This CDR3 reads CASGSGTEAFF. The CDR3 DNA is TGTGCCAGCGGCAGCGGGACCGAAGCTTTCTTT.

Comments on this clonotype: One end of the junction fails to match germline, which may point to a read error. This chain joins TRBV27 and TRBJ2-1; TRBD2 agrees at 9 bases. This CDR3 region has 15 residues. Germline loops: CDR1 MNHEY, CDR2 SMNVEV (reference sequence). The CDR3 is CASSFRGSGSYEQFF. The DNA of the CDR3 is TGCGCCAGCAGTTTCAGAGGTAGCGGGAGCTACGAGCAGTTCTTC.

The chain carries TRBV7-9 and TRBJ1-4; D ambiguous. CDR1 and CDR2 from the germline V gene are SEHNR and FQNEAQ (reference sequence). The CDR3 has 12 residues. The V gene lost 2 bases and the J gene lost 13 bases, with 11 bases spanning the gap. The CDR3 sequence: CASSLLPRGLFF. DNA of the CDR3: TGTGCCAGCAGCTTATTACCCCGGGGACTGTTTTTT.

This rearrangement joins TRBV6-5 to TRBJ2-2, with D uncertain. Germline assignment: CDR1 MNHEY and CDR2 SVGAGI. V gave up 8 bases and J gave up 3 bases, with 16 bases separating them. The CDR3 extends over 15 amino acids. The CDR3 DNA reads TGTGCCAGCGGGTGGTTCGGCTCCGACACCGGGGAGCTGTTTTTT. Translating it yields CASGWFGSDTGELFF.

This chain joins TRBV29-1 and TRBJ1-1, with D unclear. The V end lost 5 bases, the J end lost 0 bases, and 7 bases lay between the germline ends. The CDR3 spans 12 residues. Germline V gene data show CDR1 as SQVTM and CDR2 as ANQGSEA. CDR3 in amino acids: CSVQGMNTEAFF. As DNA, the CDR3 is TGCAGCGTTCAAGGGATGAACACTGAAGCTTTCTTT.

In this sample, this clonotype turned up a few times. The CDR3 loop is CASSSGTGPDEQFF. The CDR3 nucleotides read TGCGCCAGCAGCTCCGGGACAGGACCTGATGAGCAGTTCTTC. The rearrangement joins TRBV5-1 to TRBJ2-1, with 8 positions matching TRBD1. V lost 3 bases, J lost 8 bases, and 7 bases stayed unmatched. The CDR3 is 14 amino acids. In germline, CDR1 is SGHRS, CDR2 YFSETQ.

The chain couples TRBV11-2 to TRBJ2-2; TRBD2 is a possible D gene (6 bases). The CDR3 is 16 residues long. The germline V gene encodes CDR1 SGHAT and CDR2 FQNNGV. Trimming stripped 5 bases from V and 6 bases from J, with 19 bases between. Here the CDR3 DNA reads TGTGCCAGCAGCCTCCCCCTCACGGGGGTAGCCGGGGAGCTGTTTTTT. Protein: CASSLPLTGVAGELFF.

Worth noting for this clonotype: One end of the junction fails to match germline, which may point to a read error. This chain links TRBV7-7 with TRBJ2-5, with 8 bases that match TRBD1. The germline CDR1 and CDR2 sequences are SSHAT and FNYEAQ (reference sequence). The CDR3 loop spans 15 amino acids. The CDR3 sequence: CASSLAAGGRETQYF. Written as DNA, the CDR3 is TGTGCTAGCAGCTTAGCGGCAGGGGGCAGGGAGACCCAGTACTTC.

The CDR3 reads CASGSDRPNEQFF. The CDR3 DNA is TGTGCCAGCGGATCGGACAGACCCAATGAGCAGTTCTTC. This chain connects TRBV28 to TRBJ2-1; D may be TRBD1 (6 bases). From germline, CDR1 is MDHEN and CDR2 SYDVKM. The length of the CDR3 is 13 residues. Trimming took 8 bases from V and 6 from J, leaving 14 bases between them.

This clonotype was seen a handful of times. The chain joins TRBV4-1 to TRBJ2-4; TRBD2 matches 12 bases. The V gene end was trimmed by 4 bases and the J gene end by 1 base; junction bases not matched to a gene: 2. Per the germline V gene, CDR1 is MGHRA and CDR2 is YSYEKL. The CDR3 runs 16 residues. CDR3 DNA: TGCGCCAGCAGCCTACTAGCGGGAGGTGCCAAAAACATTCAGTACTTC. Translated, it gives CASSLLAGGAKNIQYF.

The chain is built from TRBV6-1 and TRBJ1-5; no definite D call. V lost 6 bases to trimming and J lost 0 bases, with 12 bases between them. This CDR3 contains 15 residues. CDR1 is MNHNS and CDR2 is SASEGT in the germline V gene. The CDR3 nucleotides are TGTGCCAGCAGAACCAGAGTTTATAGCAATCAGCCCCAGCATTTT. Its protein product is CASRTRVYSNQPQHF.

Notes on this clonotype: A single base separates this from a much larger clone, so it may be a read error. The rearrangement uses TRBV12-3 or TRBV12-4 and TRBJ2-5; D unclear. Trimming pared 3 bases from V and 11 bases from J, leaving 10 bases between. This CDR3 spans 11 amino acids. The CDR3 nucleotides are TGTGCCAGCAGTTTCACCCCTGAGCAGTACTTC. It yields the protein CASSFTPEQYF.

The V gene is TRBV5-1, the J gene TRBJ2-1, with D perhaps TRBD2 (6 bases). This CDR3 spans 14 amino acids. V lost 4 bases to trimming and J lost 2 bases, with 10 bases between them. The V gene's germline CDR1 is SGHRS and CDR2 YFSETQ. The CDR3 sequence is CASSMTSPYNEQFF. In DNA form, the CDR3 reads TGCGCCAGCAGCATGACTAGTCCCTACAATGAGCAGTTCTTC.

The V gene is TRBV3-1, the J gene TRBJ2-7, with 11 bases identical to TRBD2. CDR1 and CDR2 from the germline V gene are LGHDT and YNNKEL (reference sequence). J lost 3 bases, V lost 4 bases, and 11 bases had no gene match. This CDR3 is 17 amino acids long. The CDR3 DNA reads TGTGCCAGCAGCCCTAGACTAGCGGGACTCCTTAACTACGAGCAGTACTTC. Encoded protein: CASSPRLAGLLNYEQYF.

J is TRBJ2-5 and V is TRBV20-1, with 7 bases aligning to TRBD1. V dropped 7 bases and J dropped 4; count of bases not matched to a gene: 9. This CDR3 comprises 13 residues. Germline V gene lookup returns CDR1 DFQATT and CDR2 SNEGSKA (reference sequence). CDR3 bases: TGCAGTGTACCACAGGGGACCTTAGAGACCCAGTACTTC. It is translated as CSVPQGTLETQYF.

This clonotype was detected only a few times. The chain joins TRBV6-6 to TRBJ2-5; 9 positions agree with TRBD2. There are 16 residues in the CDR3. V lost 6 bases, J lost 6 bases, and 14 bases stayed unmatched. Germline V CDR1 and CDR2: MNHNY, SVGAGI (reference sequence). DNA for the CDR3: TGTGCCAGCAGCTCCTGGGTAGCGGGAGTGGAAAAGACCCAGTACTTC. Translation gives CASSSWVAGVEKTQYF.

This clonotype came up a few times. J is TRBJ2-1 and V is TRBV10-3, with 13 positions matching TRBD2. Germline CDR1 reads ENHRY; CDR2 reads SYGVKD. CDR3 length: 17 residues. V gave up 4 bases and J gave up 7 bases; unmatched junction bases: 10. The CDR3 DNA sequence: TGTGCCATCAGTGCCGGGACTAGCGGGAAACCTGGGAATGAGCAGTTCTTC. Translated, it gives CAISAGTSGKPGNEQFF.

A few counts support this clonotype. The rearrangement links TRBV12-5 to TRBJ1-1; a possible D gene is TRBD1 (5 bases). The CDR3 is 15 residues long. In germline, CDR1 is LGHNT, CDR2 FRNRAP. V lost 8 bases to trimming and J lost 0 bases, with 16 bases between them. The CDR3 DNA follows: TGTGCTAGTCGTTCCCAGATAGGGGTGAACACTGAAGCTTTCTTT. It translates to CASRSQIGVNTEAFF.

The chain is built from TRBV20-1 and TRBJ1-2; 9 positions match TRBD1. Germline assignment: CDR1 DFQATT and CDR2 SNEGSKA (reference sequence). The CDR3 is 17 amino acids. With 4 bases clipped from V and 0 bases from J, the junction kept 12 bases outside the gene matches. CDR3 nucleotide sequence: TGCAGTGCTACCCCGATGCCGGGACAGGGTACTAACTATGGCTACACCTTC. Translated, it gives CSATPMPGQGTNYGYTF.

This rearrangement joins TRBV3-1 to TRBJ2-2; 7 bases align to TRBD2. The germline gives CDR1 LGHDT, CDR2 YNNKEL (reference sequence). Trimming took 7 bases from V and 3 from J; bases not matched to a gene: 5. This CDR3 comprises 14 residues. The CDR3 is CASMAGVYTGELFF. Written as DNA, the CDR3 is TGTGCCAGCATGGCGGGAGTGTACACCGGGGAGCTGTTTTTT.

The V and J genes are TRBV29-1 and TRBJ1-4; D is uncertain. Between the trimmed V and J ends, which lost 2 bases and 16 bases, there was a span of 8 bases. Germline loops: CDR1 SQVTM, CDR2 ANQGSEA. This CDR3 contains 9 residues. CDR3: CSVEPGRFF. The CDR3 DNA reads as TGCAGCGTTGAACCAGGACGGTTTTTT.